This note documents a single TCR beta chain sequence. Its antigen is still unknown. The input lacks base qualities; no much larger clone sits a single base away. Using the deep immunoSEQ assay, multiplex PCR amplified TCR CDR3 regions from genomic DNA. Extracted genomic DNA from each cell subset was distributed evenly across all wells of several immunoSEQ 96-well plates, and each plate was treated as a replicate. For sorted subsets, approximately 200 ng of genomic DNA, equivalent to 25,000 to 35,000 T cell genomes, went into each replicate PCR. Purified libraries were quantified with a Qubit 3.0 fluorometer, sized on a Bioanalyzer 2100, and re-quantified with the KAPA Library Quantification kit. A separate single-read 150-cycle Illumina NextSeq 550 flow cell was used to sequence each immunoSEQ 96-well plate. The paper's data handling went like this. Because the immunoSEQ output held only junctional sequences and lacked quality scores, the filtering could not match the filtering applied to full-length reads. Sequences were annotated with PyIR, a Python wrapper for IgBLAST v1.9, using IMGT germline references to assign V/J genes and CDR3. Any read was removed if the V/J assignment was weak (E-value above 1e-6), the CDR3 was missing, or the read contained stop codons, out-of-frame junctions, or ambiguous translated residues. V3J clonotypes were defined by identical inferred V gene, J gene, and CDR3 amino acid sequence. To compute the percentage overlap between repertoires, the number of shared unique clonotypes was divided by the size of the smaller repertoire. Repertoire richness was assessed with RTK rarefaction, the Chao1 estimator, and Recon v2.1 estimates of unobserved clonotypes. Generation probabilities were computed with OLGA for all TCRbeta clonotypes obtained by the gDNA method from a few donors. TCRdb provides this immuneACCESS table in a form limited to in-frame rearrangements. Some clones are lacking; in checked studies, under half of them reflect an unresolved V gene, and why the rest are absent is not known. V, J and clone size are those of that table, while D and trimming were read from the DNA. The sample profile shows about 2.2 million clones; about 92% of them were found once. Around 1.7% of the sample goes to the ten largest clones.

The sample originates from a study of shared clonotypes between healthy human individuals (dated by TCRdb to the early 2020s). At the level of the whole study: Three men and two women, aged 18 to 49 years, made up the cohort. To estimate repertoire size and how much clonotype sharing occurs between individuals, the study deeply sequenced the blood TCR repertoires of five healthy adults. Between about 0.9 and 9 billion PBMCs per donor were obtained by leukapheresis. Libraries were prepared and TCR repertoires were sequenced by different laboratories using diverse techniques, in order to increase sequencing depth and limit assay-specific biases. For each donor, three plates each were used for CD4 naive and CD4 memory, two plates were used for CD8 naive, and one plate was used for CD8 memory. Overall study outcomes, separate from this receptor: Across a handful of donors, 4.5% to 6.5% of naive CD4, approximately 3.5% of naive CD8, 2% to 2.5% of memory CD4, and roughly 0.41% of memory CD8 clonotypes were shared. Clonotypes shared by all four sorted-subset donors showed higher generation probabilities than non-shared clonotypes. Estimated clonotype richness was generally larger for naive than for memory subsets. Sampling was restricted to blood, and TCR repertoires in tissues likely differ from the TCR repertoires found in blood. Incomplete sequencing was indicated by rarefaction of sorted-subset datasets, despite the large sequencing depth. The small number of donors limited the genetic and exposure-history diversity represented. Pairwise subsampling led to the expectation that sequencing depth would affect the degree of clonotype sharing among donors.

CD8 naive samples were CD45RO-negative cells positively selected for CCR7, giving a CD45RA+CCR7+ population that excluded TemRA cells. The donors were healthy, HIV-negative adults with no recently reported acute infections or vaccinations. Every donor was a Caucasian adult living in Nashville, Tennessee, USA. Blood was obtained by leukapheresis, after which PBMCs were separated by Ficoll-Histopaque density gradient centrifugation and cryopreserved in liquid nitrogen vapor phase. Analytical flow cytometry was used to check the purity and quantity of each magnetically sorted T cell population. Each sorted fraction had its genomic DNA isolated and then quantified by UV absorbance on a Nanodrop 2000c. The CDR3 goes from the cysteine to the phenylalanine over 17 residues. Only CDR3 DNA remains: 51 bases, in frame from the first base. The germline V and J ends show losses of 4 bases and 6 bases respectively, and no gene match explains 8 bases of the junction. Looking up the germline V gene yields CDR1 SGDLS and CDR2 YYNGEE.

The sequenced sample was naive CD8+ T cells from PBMCs. This specimen's cell subset or site label, per the study, means: CD45RA+CCR7+. The TCR comes from a man aged 18 to 35 in good health. Some clones in this sample may be carry-over from other donors' samples. The chain links TRBV9 with TRBJ2-2; TRBD2 fits 14 bases in the junction. The nucleotide sequence reads TGTGCCAGCAGCACCCTCGGACTAGCGGGAGGTGCCGGGGAGCTGTTTTTT. Translated, this gives CASSTLGLAGGAGELFF.